The entry below describes one TCR beta chain. Its antigen is as yet unknown. Uncontrolled infection, other autoimmune disease, pregnancy or lactation barred patients from enrollment. This entry belongs to a study of T cells in Graves' hyperthyroidism and ophthalmopathy. Study results and limitations: Clonotypes that were expanded in thyroid above 0.001 mostly appeared in blood too. Ophthalmopathy was identified by the model a median roughly six months ahead of onset. Ophthalmopathy was told apart from stable hyperthyroidism by a 13 V-J model.

Amplification targeted TCR beta CDR3 regions from RNA transcripts. An initial round of RT-PCR targeting the TCR CDR3 relied on the HTBI primer set. In TCRdb, the multiplex PCR reads were re-called with MiXCR into one record per CDR3 protein. The repertoire consists of fewer than 650,000 distinct CDR3 sequences, with around 50% occurring once and the leading ten covering about two fifths. This clonotype originated in an adult woman with Graves' disease, either hyperthyroidism or ophthalmopathy (not recorded which). Material for sequencing was peripheral blood or thyroid tissue (not recorded which).

CDR3 in amino acids: CASSFKEETQYF. CDR3 in DNA: TGCGCCAGCAGCTTTAAGGAGGAGACCCAGTACTTC. V is TRBV5-1 and J is TRBJ2-5; the D is unclear. Looked up from germline, CDR1 is SGHRS and CDR2 is YFSETQ. V was cut by 2 bases and J by 5 bases, with 7 bases left in between. The CDR3 extends over 12 amino acids.